A selection of T cell receptor beta chains follows, all from one sample in a study of neurological immune-mediated disorders. TCRdb recomputed calls from the 5' RACE reads with MiXCR, one row per CDR3 protein. The sample holds about 71,000 distinct CDR3 sequences; about 9.4% are singletons and the top ten take 9.5% to 10%. The specimen sequenced was PBMCs. The source of these receptors is a young man in good health. Each CDR3 is given with its conserved first and last residue. D genes are given only for firm matches. Only part of the rows carry a size: once, few, many, or a class if the clone is expanded.

d_call	v_call	clone_size	j_call	cdr3_aa	cdr3_nt
TRBD1	TRBV9	NA	TRBJ2-7	CASSVGGTGTYEQYF	TGTGCCAGCAGCGTAGGTGGGACAGGGACCTACGAGCAGTACTTC
TRBD2	TRBV12-3/TRBV12-4	many	TRBJ2-7	CASSRTSGRAEQYF	TGTGCCAGCAGCCGGACTAGCGGGAGGGCAGAGCAGTACTTC
TRBD2	TRBV20-1	NA	TRBJ2-7	CSARGASGSFSYEQYF	TGCAGTGCTAGAGGGGCTAGCGGGAGTTTCTCCTACGAGCAGTACTTC
NA	TRBV6-2/TRBV6-3	NA	TRBJ1-6	CASSYDVTGHSPLHF	TGTGCCAGCAGTTACGACGTGACAGGTCATTCACCCCTCCACTTT
NA	TRBV12-3/TRBV12-4	many	TRBJ2-3	CASSLAGTGISYTQYF	TGTGCCAGCAGTTTAGCCGGGACTGGCATATCTTATACGCAGTATTTT
NA	TRBV10-2	many	TRBJ2-5	CASSEGQGETQYF	TGCGCCAGCAGTGAGGGGCAGGGAGAGACCCAGTACTTC
TRBD2	TRBV7-9	NA	TRBJ2-2	CASSRGTSGLGWTGELFF	TGTGCCAGCAGCCGAGGGACTAGCGGTCTAGGGTGGACCGGGGAGCTGTTTTTT
NA	TRBV28	many	TRBJ2-5	CASSRQWGQETQYF	TGTGCCAGCAGTCGTCAGTGGGGTCAAGAGACCCAGTACTTC
TRBD1	TRBV4-1	NA	TRBJ2-7	CASSLRTGGPYEQYF	TGCGCCAGCAGCCTCCGGACAGGGGGCCCCTACGAGCAGTACTTC
NA	TRBV28	many	TRBJ1-2	CASRAGGYTF	TGTGCCAGCAGGGCGGGTGGCTACACCTTC
TRBD2	TRBV2	many	TRBJ2-2	CASTYSGTGELFF	TGTGCCAGCACCTATAGCGGGACCGGGGAGCTGTTTTTT
NA	TRBV5-1	many	TRBJ1-6	CASRSTGYNSPLHF	TGCGCCAGCAGATCCACAGGTTACAATTCACCCCTCCACTTT
NA	TRBV6-1	many	TRBJ2-3	CASSERRSTDTQYF	TGTGCCAGCAGTGAAAGGCGGAGCACAGATACGCAGTATTTT
NA	TRBV5-1	many	TRBJ2-5	CASRRPDQETQYF	TGCGCCAGCAGGAGGCCCGATCAAGAGACCCAGTACTTC
NA	TRBV5-1	many	TRBJ2-7	CASSLDATYEQYF	TGCGCCAGCAGCTTGGACGCCACCTACGAGCAGTACTTC
NA	TRBV6-1	many	TRBJ1-4	CASSEDRVNEKLFF	TGTGCCAGCAGTGAAGACAGGGTTAATGAAAAACTGTTTTTT
NA	TRBV4-1	many	TRBJ1-2	CASSQENYGYTF	TGCGCCAGCAGCCAAGAGAACTATGGCTACACCTTC
NA	TRBV11-2	many	TRBJ2-2	CASSTPRGRAGELFF	TGTGCCAGCAGCACTCCAAGGGGCAGGGCCGGGGAGCTGTTTTTT
TRBD2	TRBV9	many	TRBJ2-4	CASSVGGGAGNIQYF	TGTGCCAGCAGCGTAGGCGGGGGTGCGGGAAACATTCAGTACTTC
TRBD2	TRBV9	many	TRBJ2-1	CASSVGRGAGGSYNEQFF	TGTGCCAGCAGCGTAGGTAGGGGAGCGGGAGGCTCCTACAATGAGCAGTTCTTC
NA	TRBV7-9	many	TRBJ2-5	CASSLISGAETQYF	TGTGCCAGCAGCTTAATATCAGGGGCCGAGACCCAGTACTTC
NA	TRBV20-1	NA	TRBJ2-5	CSARDPRAQETQYF	TGCAGTGCTAGAGATCCCAGGGCTCAAGAGACCCAGTACTTC
NA	TRBV7-2	many	TRBJ2-6	CASSESLSGANVLTF	TGTGCCAGCAGCGAAAGTTTATCTGGGGCCAACGTCCTGACTTTC
NA	TRBV5-5	many	TRBJ2-3	CASSPRQLTDTQYF	TGTGCCAGCAGCCCCCGACAGCTCACAGATACGCAGTATTTT